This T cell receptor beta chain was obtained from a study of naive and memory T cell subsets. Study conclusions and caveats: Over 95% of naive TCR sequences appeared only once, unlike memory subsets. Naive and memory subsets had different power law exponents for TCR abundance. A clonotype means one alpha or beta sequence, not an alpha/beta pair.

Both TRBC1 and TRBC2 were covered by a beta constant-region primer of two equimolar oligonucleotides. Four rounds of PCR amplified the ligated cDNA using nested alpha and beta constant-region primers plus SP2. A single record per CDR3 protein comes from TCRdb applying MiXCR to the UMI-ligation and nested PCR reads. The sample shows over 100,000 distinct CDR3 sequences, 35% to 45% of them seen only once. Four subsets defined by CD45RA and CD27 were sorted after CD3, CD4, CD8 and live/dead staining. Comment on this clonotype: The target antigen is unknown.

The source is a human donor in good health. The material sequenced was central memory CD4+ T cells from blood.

In nucleotides, the CDR3 is TGTGCCAGCAGCCAAGATCTTGTACTCGGGAATGAGCAGTTCTTC. Its translation: CASSQDLVLGNEQFF. The chain carries TRBV3-1 and TRBJ2-1; D is unresolved. This CDR3 comprises 15 residues. The V and J ends lost 0 bases and 7 bases respectively, with 13 bases between them. Germline assignment: CDR1 LGHDT and CDR2 YNNKEL (reference sequence).